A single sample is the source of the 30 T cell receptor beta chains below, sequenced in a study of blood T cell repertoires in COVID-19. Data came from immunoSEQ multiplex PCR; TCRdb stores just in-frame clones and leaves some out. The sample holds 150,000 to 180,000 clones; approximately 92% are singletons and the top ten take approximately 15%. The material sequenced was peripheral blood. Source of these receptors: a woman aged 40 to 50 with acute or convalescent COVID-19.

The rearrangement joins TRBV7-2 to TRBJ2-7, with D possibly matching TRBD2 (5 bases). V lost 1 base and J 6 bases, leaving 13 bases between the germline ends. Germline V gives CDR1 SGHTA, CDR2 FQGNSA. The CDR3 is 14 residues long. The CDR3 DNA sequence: TGTGCCAGCAGCTTAGGGCCGGCCGAGGGCGAGCAGTACTTC. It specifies CASSLGPAEGEQYF.

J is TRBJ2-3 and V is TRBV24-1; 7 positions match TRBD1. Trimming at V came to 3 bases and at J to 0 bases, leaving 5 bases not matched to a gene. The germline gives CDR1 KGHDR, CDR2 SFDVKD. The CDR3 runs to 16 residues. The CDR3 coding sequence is TGTGCCACCAGTGATCCGGGGACAGCTAGCACAGATACGCAGTATTTT. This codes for CATSDPGTASTDTQYF.

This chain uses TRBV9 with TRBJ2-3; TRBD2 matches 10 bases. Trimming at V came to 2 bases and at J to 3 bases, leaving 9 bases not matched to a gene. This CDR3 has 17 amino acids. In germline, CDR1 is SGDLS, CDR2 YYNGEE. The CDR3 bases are TGTGCCAGCAGCGTCTCGCCTGGACTAGCGGTTACAGATACGCAGTATTTT. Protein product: CASSVSPGLAVTDTQYF. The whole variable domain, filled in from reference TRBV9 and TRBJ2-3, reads DSGVTQTPKHLITATGQRVTLRCSPRSGDLSVYWYQQSLDQGLQFLIQYYNGEERAKGNILERFSAQQFPDLHSELNLSSLELGDSALYFCASSVSPGLAVTDTQYFGPGTRLTVL.

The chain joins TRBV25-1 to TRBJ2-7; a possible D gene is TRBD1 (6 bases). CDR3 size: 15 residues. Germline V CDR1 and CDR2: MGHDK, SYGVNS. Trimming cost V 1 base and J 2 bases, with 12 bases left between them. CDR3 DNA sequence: TGTGCCAGCAGTGAATCCACAGGGTACCCCTACGAGCAGTACTTC. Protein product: CASSESTGYPYEQYF.

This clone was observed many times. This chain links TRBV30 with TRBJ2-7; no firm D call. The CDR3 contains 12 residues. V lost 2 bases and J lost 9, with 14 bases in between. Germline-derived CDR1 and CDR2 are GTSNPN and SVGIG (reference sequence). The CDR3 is CAWSSTSRGQYF. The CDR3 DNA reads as TGTGCCTGGAGTTCGACCTCGCGCGGGCAGTACTTC. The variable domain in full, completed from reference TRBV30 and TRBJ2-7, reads SQTIHQWPATLVQPVGSPLSLECTVEGTSNPNLYWYRQAAGRGLQLLFYSVGIGQISSEVPQNLSASRPQDRQFILSSKKLLLSDSGFYLCAWSSTSRGQYFGPGTRLTVT.

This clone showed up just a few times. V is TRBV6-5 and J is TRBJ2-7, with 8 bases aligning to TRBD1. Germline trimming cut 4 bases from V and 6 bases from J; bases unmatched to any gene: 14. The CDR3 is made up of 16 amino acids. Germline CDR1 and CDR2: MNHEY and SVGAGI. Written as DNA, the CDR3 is TGTGCCAGCAGTTTGGGCCTCAGACAGGGGCGCCCCGAGCAGTACTTC. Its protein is CASSLGLRQGRPEQYF.

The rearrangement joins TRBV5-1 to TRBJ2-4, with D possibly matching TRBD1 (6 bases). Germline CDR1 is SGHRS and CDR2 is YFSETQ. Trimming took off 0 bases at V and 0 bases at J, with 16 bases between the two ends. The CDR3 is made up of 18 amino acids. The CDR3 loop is CASSLDRATRVAKNIQYF. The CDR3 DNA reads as TGCGCCAGCAGCTTGGACAGGGCCACTAGGGTAGCCAAAAACATTCAGTACTTC.

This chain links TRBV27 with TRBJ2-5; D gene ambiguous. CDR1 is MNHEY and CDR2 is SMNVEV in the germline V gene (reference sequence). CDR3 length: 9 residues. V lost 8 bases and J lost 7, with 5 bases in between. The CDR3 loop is CASPRTQYF. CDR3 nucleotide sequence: TGTGCCAGCCCGCGGACCCAGTACTTC.

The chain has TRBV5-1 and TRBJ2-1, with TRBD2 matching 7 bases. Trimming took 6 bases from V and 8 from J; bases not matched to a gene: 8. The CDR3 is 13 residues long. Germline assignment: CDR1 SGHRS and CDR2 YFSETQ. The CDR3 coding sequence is TGCGCCAGCAATACGGGGAGCGGGGATGAGCAGTTCTTC. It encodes CASNTGSGDEQFF.

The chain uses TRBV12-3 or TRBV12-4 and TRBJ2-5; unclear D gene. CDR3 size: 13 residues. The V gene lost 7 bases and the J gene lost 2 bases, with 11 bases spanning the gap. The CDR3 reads CASTTGLQETQYF. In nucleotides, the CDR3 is TGTGCCAGCACGACCGGGTTACAAGAGACCCAGTACTTC.

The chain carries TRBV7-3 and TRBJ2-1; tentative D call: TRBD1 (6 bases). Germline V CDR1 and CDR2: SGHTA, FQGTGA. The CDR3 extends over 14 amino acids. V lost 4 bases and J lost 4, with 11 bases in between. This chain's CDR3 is CASSSGTGYNEQFF. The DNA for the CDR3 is TGTGCCAGCAGCTCGGGCACAGGGTACAATGAGCAGTTCTTC.

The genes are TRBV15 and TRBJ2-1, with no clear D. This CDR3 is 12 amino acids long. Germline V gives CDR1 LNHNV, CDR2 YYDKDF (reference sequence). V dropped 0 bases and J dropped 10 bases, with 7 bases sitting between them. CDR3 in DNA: TGTGCCACCAGCAGAGATTGGAGAGAGCAGTTCTTC. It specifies CATSRDWREQFF. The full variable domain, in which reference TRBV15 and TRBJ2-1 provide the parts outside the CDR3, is DAMVIQNPRYQVTQFGKPVTLSCSQTLNHNVMYWYQQKSSQAPKLLFHYYDKDFNNEADTPDNFQSRRPNTSFCFLDIRSPGLGDTAMYLCATSRDWREQFFGPGTRLTVL.

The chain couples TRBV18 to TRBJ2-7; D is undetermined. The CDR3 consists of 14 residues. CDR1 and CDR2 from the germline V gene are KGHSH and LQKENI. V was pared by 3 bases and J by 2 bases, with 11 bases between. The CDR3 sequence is CASSPFDMTYEQYF. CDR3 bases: TGTGCCAGCTCACCCTTCGACATGACCTACGAGCAGTACTTC.

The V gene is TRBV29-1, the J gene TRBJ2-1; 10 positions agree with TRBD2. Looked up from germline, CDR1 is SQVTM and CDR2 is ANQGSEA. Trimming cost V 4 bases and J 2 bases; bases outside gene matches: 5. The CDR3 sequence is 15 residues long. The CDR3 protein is CSVVEAGGPYNEQFF. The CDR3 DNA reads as TGCAGCGTTGTAGAAGCGGGGGGGCCCTACAATGAGCAGTTCTTC.

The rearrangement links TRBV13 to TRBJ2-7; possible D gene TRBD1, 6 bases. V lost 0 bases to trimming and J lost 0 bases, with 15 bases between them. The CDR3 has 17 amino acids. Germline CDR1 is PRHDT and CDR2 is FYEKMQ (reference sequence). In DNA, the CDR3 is TGTGCCAGCAGCTTAGGCTCCAAGACAGGAGCCTCCTACGAGCAGTACTTC. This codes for CASSLGSKTGASYEQYF.

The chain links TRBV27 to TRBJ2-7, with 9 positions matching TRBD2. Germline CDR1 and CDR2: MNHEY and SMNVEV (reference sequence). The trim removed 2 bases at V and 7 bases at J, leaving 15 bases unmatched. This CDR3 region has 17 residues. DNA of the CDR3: TGTGCCAGCAGTTTAACCCAGGGGGTAGCGGGAGCTAGTGAGCAGTACTTC. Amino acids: CASSLTQGVAGASEQYF.

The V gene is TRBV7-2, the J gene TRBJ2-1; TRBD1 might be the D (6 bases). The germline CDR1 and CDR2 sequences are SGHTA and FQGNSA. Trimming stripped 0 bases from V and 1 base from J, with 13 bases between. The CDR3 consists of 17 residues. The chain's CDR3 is CASSLALTGPSYNEQFF. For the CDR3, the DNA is TGTGCCAGCAGCTTAGCGCTAACAGGGCCATCCTACAATGAGCAGTTCTTC.

CDR3 protein: CASRPQGQAGREQYF. Written as DNA, the CDR3 is TGTGCCAGTAGGCCCCAGGGACAGGCCGGCCGCGAGCAGTACTTC. This chain connects TRBV19 to TRBJ2-7; 8 bases line up with TRBD1. Germline V CDR1 and CDR2: LNHDA, SQIVND (reference sequence). This CDR3 is 15 amino acids long. J gave up 6 bases and V 6 bases, and 13 bases lay outside the gene matches.

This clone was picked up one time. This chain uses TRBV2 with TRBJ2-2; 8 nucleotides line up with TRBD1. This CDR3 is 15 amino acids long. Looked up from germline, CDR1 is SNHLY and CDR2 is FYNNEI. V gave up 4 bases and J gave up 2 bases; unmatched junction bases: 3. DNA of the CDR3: TGTGCCAGCAGTGGGACAGGGATTAACACCGGGGAGCTGTTTTTT. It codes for CASSGTGINTGELFF.

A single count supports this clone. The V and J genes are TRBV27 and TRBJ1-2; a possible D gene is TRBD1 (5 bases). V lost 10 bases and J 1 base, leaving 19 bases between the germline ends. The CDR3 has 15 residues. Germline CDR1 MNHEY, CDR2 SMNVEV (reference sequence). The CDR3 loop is CATRIQAVNNYGYTF. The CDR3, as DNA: TGTGCCACCCGAATACAGGCGGTAAATAACTATGGCTACACCTTC.

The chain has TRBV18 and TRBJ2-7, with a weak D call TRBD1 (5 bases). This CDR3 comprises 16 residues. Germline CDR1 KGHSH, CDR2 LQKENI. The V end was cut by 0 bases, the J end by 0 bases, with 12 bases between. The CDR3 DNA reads TGTGCCAGCTCACCACCGACCAGGGTGAACTCCTACGAGCAGTACTTC. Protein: CASSPPTRVNSYEQYF.

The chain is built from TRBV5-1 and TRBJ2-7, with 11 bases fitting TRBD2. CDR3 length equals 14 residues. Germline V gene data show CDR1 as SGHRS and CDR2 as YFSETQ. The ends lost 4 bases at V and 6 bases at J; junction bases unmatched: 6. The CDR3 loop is CASSPGLAEGEQYF. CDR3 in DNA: TGCGCCAGCAGCCCGGGACTAGCGGAAGGCGAGCAGTACTTC.

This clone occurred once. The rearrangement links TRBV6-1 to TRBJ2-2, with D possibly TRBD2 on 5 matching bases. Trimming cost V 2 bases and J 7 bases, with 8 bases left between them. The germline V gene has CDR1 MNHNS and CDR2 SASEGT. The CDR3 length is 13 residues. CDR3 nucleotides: TGTGCCAGCAGTGAACAGAGCGGCGGGGAGCTGTTTTTT. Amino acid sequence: CASSEQSGGELFF.

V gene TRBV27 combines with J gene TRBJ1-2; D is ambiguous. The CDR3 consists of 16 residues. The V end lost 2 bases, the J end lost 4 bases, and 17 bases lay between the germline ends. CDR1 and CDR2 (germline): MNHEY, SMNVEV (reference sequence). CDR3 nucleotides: TGTGCCAGCAGTTTAGTCGGAGAGGAGGGCGGCTATGGCTACACCTTC. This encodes CASSLVGEEGGYGYTF.

The CDR3 nucleotides read TGTGCCAGCACCGCCCGTGTAGGACAGGGGGCTGGGGAGCAGTACTTC. This gives the protein CASTARVGQGAGEQYF. J is TRBJ2-7 and V is TRBV27; 11 positions match TRBD1. The V and J ends lost 7 bases and 7 bases, in that order; junction bases with no gene match: 15. CDR3 length: 16 residues. Germline V gene sequence: CDR1 MNHEY, CDR2 SMNVEV (reference sequence).

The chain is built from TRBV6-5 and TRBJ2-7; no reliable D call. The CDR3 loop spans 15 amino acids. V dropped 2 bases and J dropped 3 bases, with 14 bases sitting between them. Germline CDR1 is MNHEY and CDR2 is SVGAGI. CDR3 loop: CASSYDHRRFYEQYF. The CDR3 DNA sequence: TGTGCCAGCAGTTACGATCATCGGCGGTTCTACGAGCAGTACTTC.

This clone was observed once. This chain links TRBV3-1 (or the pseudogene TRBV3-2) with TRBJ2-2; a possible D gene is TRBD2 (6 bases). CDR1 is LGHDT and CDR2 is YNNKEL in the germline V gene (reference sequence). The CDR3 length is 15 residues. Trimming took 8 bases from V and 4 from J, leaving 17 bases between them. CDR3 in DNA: TGTGCCAGCGGACTACCCGGACCGCTCACCGGGGAGCTGTTTTTT. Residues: CASGLPGPLTGELFF.

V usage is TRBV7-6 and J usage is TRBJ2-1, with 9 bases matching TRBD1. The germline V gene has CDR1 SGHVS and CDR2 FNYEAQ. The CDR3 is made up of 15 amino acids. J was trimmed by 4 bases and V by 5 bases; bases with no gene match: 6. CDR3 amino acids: CASSRDRGGYNEQFF. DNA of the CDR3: TGTGCCAGCAGCCGCGACAGGGGGGGATACAATGAGCAGTTCTTC.

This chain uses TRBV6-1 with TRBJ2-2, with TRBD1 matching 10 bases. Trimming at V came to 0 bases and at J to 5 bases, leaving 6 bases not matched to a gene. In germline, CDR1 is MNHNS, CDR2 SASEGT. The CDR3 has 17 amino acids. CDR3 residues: CASSEAEGQGSTGELFF. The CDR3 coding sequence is TGTGCCAGCAGTGAAGCTGAGGGACAGGGGTCAACCGGGGAGCTGTTTTTT.

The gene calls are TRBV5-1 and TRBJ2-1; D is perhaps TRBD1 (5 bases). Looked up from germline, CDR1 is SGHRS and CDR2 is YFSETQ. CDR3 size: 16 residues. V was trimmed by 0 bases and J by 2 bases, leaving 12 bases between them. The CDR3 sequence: CASSLAWQGTYNEQFF. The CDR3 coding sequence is TGCGCCAGCAGCTTGGCCTGGCAGGGCACCTACAATGAGCAGTTCTTC.